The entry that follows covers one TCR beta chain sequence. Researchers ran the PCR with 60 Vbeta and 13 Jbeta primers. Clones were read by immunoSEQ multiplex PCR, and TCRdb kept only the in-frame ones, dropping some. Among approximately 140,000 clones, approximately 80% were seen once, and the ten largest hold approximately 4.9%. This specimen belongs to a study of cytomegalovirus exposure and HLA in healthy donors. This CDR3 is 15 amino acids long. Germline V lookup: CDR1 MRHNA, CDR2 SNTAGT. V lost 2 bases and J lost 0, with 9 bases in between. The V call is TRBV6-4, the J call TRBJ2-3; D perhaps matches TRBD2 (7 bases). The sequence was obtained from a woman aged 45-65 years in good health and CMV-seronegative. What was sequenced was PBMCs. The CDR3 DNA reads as TGTGCCAGCAGTGACGGGGGGGCTAGCACAGATACGCAGTATTTT. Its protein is CASSDGGASTDTQYF.